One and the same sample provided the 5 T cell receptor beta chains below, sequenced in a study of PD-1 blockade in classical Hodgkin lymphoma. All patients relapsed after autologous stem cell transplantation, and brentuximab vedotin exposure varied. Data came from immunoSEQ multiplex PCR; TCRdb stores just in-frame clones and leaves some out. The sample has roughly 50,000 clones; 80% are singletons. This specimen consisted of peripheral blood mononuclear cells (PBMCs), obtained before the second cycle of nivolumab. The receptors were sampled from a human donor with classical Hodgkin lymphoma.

CDR3 residues: CASSLQGGTEAFF. In nucleotides, the CDR3 is TGCGCCAGCAGCCTACAGGGAGGCACTGAAGCTTTCTTT. The chain uses TRBV4-1 and TRBJ1-1, with D maybe TRBD1 (6 bases). Trimming stripped 4 bases from V and 4 bases from J, with 10 bases between. This CDR3 spans 13 amino acids. Germline lookup yields CDR1 MGHRA and CDR2 YSYEKL.

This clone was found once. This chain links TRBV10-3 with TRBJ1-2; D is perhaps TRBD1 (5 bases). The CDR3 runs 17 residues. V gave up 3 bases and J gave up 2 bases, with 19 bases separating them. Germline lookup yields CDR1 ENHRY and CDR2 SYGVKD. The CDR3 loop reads CAISESTGPGANYGYTF. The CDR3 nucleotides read TGTGCCATCAGTGAATCTACAGGCCCCGGCGCCAACTATGGCTACACCTTC.

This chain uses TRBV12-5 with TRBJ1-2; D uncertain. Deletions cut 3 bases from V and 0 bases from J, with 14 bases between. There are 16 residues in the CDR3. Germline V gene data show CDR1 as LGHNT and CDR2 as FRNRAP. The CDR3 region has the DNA TGTGCTAGTGGTTTTGCTAACCTCGATGCTAACTATGGCTACACCTTC. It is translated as CASGFANLDANYGYTF.

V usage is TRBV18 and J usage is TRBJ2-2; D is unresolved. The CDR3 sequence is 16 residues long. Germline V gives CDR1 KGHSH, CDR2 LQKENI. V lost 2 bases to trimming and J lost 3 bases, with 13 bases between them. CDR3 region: CASSPEIGPDTGELFF. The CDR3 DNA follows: TGTGCCAGCTCACCAGAGATAGGCCCGGACACCGGGGAGCTGTTTTTT.

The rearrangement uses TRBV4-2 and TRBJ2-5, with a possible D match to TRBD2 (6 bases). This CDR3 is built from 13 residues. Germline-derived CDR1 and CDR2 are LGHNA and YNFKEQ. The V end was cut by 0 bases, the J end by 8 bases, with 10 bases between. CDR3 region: CASSQELAGTQYF. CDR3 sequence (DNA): TGTGCCAGCAGCCAAGAACTAGCCGGAACCCAGTACTTC.